This T cell receptor (beta chain) was profiled in a study of shared clonotypes between healthy human individuals. Study-wide context: In total, the donors were two women and a few men aged 18 to 49.

Subsets obtained from CD4+ cells comprised CD45RA+ naive and CD45RA-negative memory cells. With regard to this clone: Its antigen is unidentified.

Germline V gene data show CDR1 as SNHLY and CDR2 as FYNNEI. The CDR3 is made up of 15 amino acids. The V and J ends lost 3 bases and 6 bases, in that order; junction bases with no gene match: 4. General study results and limits: Owing to a small donor count, the genetic and exposure-history diversity represented was limited. Estimated clonotype richness was generally higher in naive than memory subsets.

This table comes from immunoSEQ multiplex PCR, and its TCRdb copy is limited to in-frame clones, with some not included. The sample shows over 400,000 clones, 90% to 97% of them seen only once. Input material: naive CD4+ T cells sorted from blood. Stated subset: CD45RA+ positively selected. The genes are TRBV2 and TRBJ2-2; 10 nucleotides match TRBD1. The source of this sequence is a woman in her twenties or thirties in good health. In DNA form, the CDR3 reads TGTGCCAGCAGTGATGGGGACAGGGGTTCCGGGGAGCTGTTTTTT. Translating gives CASSDGDRGSGELFF.